These T cell receptor beta chains were read from a single sample in a study of PD-1 blockade in classical Hodgkin lymphoma. Sequencing was performed with immunoSEQ multiplex PCR; in TCRdb, only in-frame clones are kept and a portion is missing. In the table there are 95,000 or so clones, roughly 88% of which are singletons. The sample was peripheral blood mononuclear cells (PBMCs), taken at baseline. These receptors all come from a human donor with classical Hodgkin lymphoma. The CDR3 runs from the conserved cysteine through the conserved F or W. The D gene is left open where the match is weak. Clone sizes are given selectively: once, few, many, or a class where the clone is expanded.

clone_size j_call d_call v_call cdr3_aa cdr3_nt
- TRBJ2-7 TRBD2 TRBV14 CASGSLAGGRNEQYF TGTGCCAGCGGTAGTTTAGCGGGAGGAAGAAACGAGCAGTACTTC
- TRBJ2-3 TRBD2 TRBV5-5 CASSVGAGVDTQYF TGTGCCAGCAGCGTGGGAGCGGGAGTGGATACGCAGTATTTT
- TRBJ2-1 TRBD2 TRBV11-2 CASSPSSGSYNEQFF TGTGCCAGCAGCCCATCTAGCGGTTCCTACAATGAGCAGTTCTTC
- TRBJ2-7 - TRBV10-2 CASALGGDITKQYF TGCGCCAGCGCCCTAGGGGGGGATATTACGAAGCAGTACTTC
few TRBJ2-1 TRBD2 TRBV27 CASSIPRGSSYNEQFF TGTGCCAGCAGTATACCCCGCGGGAGTTCCTACAATGAGCAGTTCTTC
- TRBJ1-2 TRBD1 TRBV15 CATSRKGQASNYGYTF TGTGCCACCAGCAGAAAGGGACAGGCATCTAACTATGGCTACACCTTC
- TRBJ2-3 - TRBV10-3 CAISPPSRTDTQYF TGTGCCATCAGCCCTCCTTCGCGAACAGATACGCAGTATTTT
- TRBJ1-2 - TRBV9 CASSVRGGGSDGYTF TGTGCCAGCAGCGTAAGGGGAGGGGGATCCGACGGCTACACCTTC
- TRBJ2-3 TRBD2 TRBV19 CASSPQPAGASGDTQYF TGTGCCAGTAGTCCCCAACCTGCGGGCGCTAGCGGAGATACGCAGTATTTT
- TRBJ2-2 TRBD1 TRBV10-3 CAIRSGTVNTGELFF TGTGCCATCAGGAGTGGGACAGTGAACACCGGGGAGCTGTTTTTT
- TRBJ1-1 - TRBV6-5 CASSFPGTREAFF TGTGCCAGCAGTTTCCCCGGGACACGGGAAGCTTTCTTT
- TRBJ1-3 - TRBV9 CASSVSEGLGSGNTIYF TGTGCCAGCAGCGTATCTGAGGGATTGGGCTCTGGAAACACCATATATTTT
- TRBJ2-3 - TRBV11-2 CASSPRGRPHDTDTQYF TGTGCCAGCAGCCCCCGAGGGAGGCCCCACGACACAGATACGCAGTATTTT
- TRBJ2-2 - TRBV5-4 CASRRDTLNTGELFF TGTGCCAGCAGGCGGGACACCCTGAACACCGGGGAGCTGTTTTTT
- TRBJ1-2 - TRBV15 CATSREGRSYGYTF TGTGCCACCAGCAGAGAGGGCCGATCATATGGCTACACCTTC
- TRBJ1-1 - TRBV14 CASSRHPLGGLAFF TGTGCCAGCAGCCGACATCCGCTGGGGGGGTTGGCTTTCTTT
- TRBJ1-2 - TRBV6-5 CASSYRRGMHGYTF TGTGCCAGCAGTTATCGTCGGGGAATGCATGGCTACACCTTC
- TRBJ1-5 TRBD1 TRBV19 CASRRTGESNQPQHF TGTGCCAGTAGACGGACAGGGGAAAGCAATCAGCCCCAGCATTTT
- TRBJ2-7 TRBD2 TRBV6-1 CASSEPGLGPYEQYF TGTGCCAGCAGTGAACCGGGACTAGGTCCCTACGAGCAGTACTTC
- TRBJ2-3 - TRBV5-1 CASSLGARAHSTDTQYF TGCGCCAGCAGCTTGGGGGCGCGGGCCCATAGCACAGATACGCAGTATTTT
- TRBJ1-2 - TRBV6-1 CASSEIRAEGYGYTF TGTGCCAGCAGTGAAATAAGGGCAGAAGGCTATGGCTACACCTTC
- TRBJ2-7 TRBD1 TRBV10-3 CAISSGTGSDEQYF TGTGCCATCAGTTCCGGGACAGGGAGTGACGAGCAGTACTTC
- TRBJ2-1 TRBD2 TRBV11-1 CASGYLAGGPYEQFF TGTGCCAGCGGATACCTAGCGGGAGGGCCCTATGAGCAGTTCTTC
- TRBJ2-7 - TRBV2 CASSDSLGYYEQYF TGTGCCAGCAGTGATTCGTTAGGGTACTACGAGCAGTACTTC
- TRBJ2-7 - TRBV19 CASSIDNNRAPYEQYF TGTGCCAGTAGTATAGATAACAACAGAGCCCCCTACGAGCAGTACTTC
- TRBJ1-2 - TRBV2 CASSETRDTLPGYTF TGTGCCAGCAGTGAAACTCGGGACACCTTACCGGGCTACACCTTC
- TRBJ2-7 TRBD2 TRBV10-3 CAISDLRAGEGVEQYF TGTGCCATCAGTGACCTCCGAGCGGGAGAGGGGGTCGAGCAGTACTTC
- TRBJ2-7 TRBD1 TRBV18 CASSPGTGGTGEQYF TGTGCCAGCTCACCGGGGACAGGCGGCACGGGTGAGCAGTACTTC
- TRBJ2-3 - TRBV5-1 CASSFSTSTDTQYF TGCGCCAGCAGCTTCTCGACGAGCACAGATACGCAGTATTTT
- TRBJ2-1 TRBD2 TRBV28 CASSSIAGGPYNEQFF TGTGCCAGCAGTTCGATAGCGGGAGGGCCGTACAATGAGCAGTTCTTC
- TRBJ1-4 - TRBV2 CASGGDTPREKLFF TGTGCCAGCGGGGGAGACACCCCGAGGGAAAAACTGTTTTTT
once TRBJ2-3 - TRBV5-5 CASSLGTLLSDTQYF TGTGCCAGCAGCTTGGGGACCCTCCTCTCAGATACGCAGTATTTT
- TRBJ2-3 TRBD2 TRBV6-1 CASTTLAGGSDTQYF TGTGCCAGCACCACCCTCGCGGGAGGTTCAGATACGCAGTATTTT
- TRBJ2-1 - TRBV5-6 CASSLLLANNEQFF TGTGCCAGCAGCTTGCTCCTAGCGAACAATGAGCAGTTCTTC
- TRBJ1-1 TRBD1 TRBV15 CATSRTMGDRGDTEAFF TGTGCCACCAGCAGAACGATGGGGGACAGGGGTGACACTGAAGCTTTCTTT
- TRBJ1-1 - TRBV10-1 CASSESGRGTEAFF TGCGCCAGCAGTGAGTCAGGACGCGGCACTGAAGCTTTCTTT
few TRBJ2-3 TRBD2 TRBV15 CATSVAGTRGWGTQYF TGTGCCACCAGCGTCGCCGGGACTAGGGGTTGGGGTACGCAGTATTTT
- TRBJ1-2 - TRBV5-4 CASSPTPGQRGGYTF TGTGCCAGCAGCCCGACACCTGGACAGAGGGGAGGCTACACCTTC
- TRBJ2-7 - TRBV28 CASSSPGTYEQYF TGTGCCAGCAGTTCCCCCGGAACATACGAGCAGTACTTC
- TRBJ1-1 - TRBV30 CAWRGRGGLRNTEAFF TGTGCCTGGAGGGGTCGTGGGGGGCTCAGGAACACTGAAGCTTTCTTT
- TRBJ2-1 - TRBV27 CASSARPVHPYNEQFF TGTGCCAGCAGTGCCAGACCCGTCCACCCTTACAATGAGCAGTTCTTC
- TRBJ2-4 - TRBV7-9 CASSFTAGVSKNIQYF TGTGCCAGCAGCTTTACGGCCGGGGTGAGCAAAAACATTCAGTACTTC
- TRBJ1-3 TRBD1 TRBV19 CASTPRTGWGPSGNTIYF TGTGCCAGTACCCCAAGGACAGGCTGGGGCCCCTCTGGAAACACCATATATTTT
few TRBJ2-3 - TRBV5-4 CASAPAGGTDTQYF TGTGCCAGCGCCCCGGCAGGGGGGACAGATACGCAGTATTTT
few TRBJ1-1 - TRBV28 CASSLRGAISFF TGTGCCAGCAGTTTACGTGGGGCAATCAGTTTCTTT
few TRBJ2-1 - TRBV9 CASSQLASYNEQFF TGTGCCAGCAGCCAACTGGCCTCCTACAATGAGCAGTTCTTC